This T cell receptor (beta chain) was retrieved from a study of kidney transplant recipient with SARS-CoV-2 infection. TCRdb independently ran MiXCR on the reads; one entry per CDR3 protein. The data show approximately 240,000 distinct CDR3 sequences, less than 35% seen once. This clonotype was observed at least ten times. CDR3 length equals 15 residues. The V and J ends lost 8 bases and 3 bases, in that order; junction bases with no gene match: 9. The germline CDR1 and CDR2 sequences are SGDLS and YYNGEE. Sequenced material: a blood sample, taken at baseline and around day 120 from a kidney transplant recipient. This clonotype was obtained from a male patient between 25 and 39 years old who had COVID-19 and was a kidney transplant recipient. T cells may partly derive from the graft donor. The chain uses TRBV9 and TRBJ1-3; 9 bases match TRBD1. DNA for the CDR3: TGTGCCAGTCCATCACAGGGGGCCATTGGAAACACCATATATTTT. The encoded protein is CASPSQGAIGNTIYF.